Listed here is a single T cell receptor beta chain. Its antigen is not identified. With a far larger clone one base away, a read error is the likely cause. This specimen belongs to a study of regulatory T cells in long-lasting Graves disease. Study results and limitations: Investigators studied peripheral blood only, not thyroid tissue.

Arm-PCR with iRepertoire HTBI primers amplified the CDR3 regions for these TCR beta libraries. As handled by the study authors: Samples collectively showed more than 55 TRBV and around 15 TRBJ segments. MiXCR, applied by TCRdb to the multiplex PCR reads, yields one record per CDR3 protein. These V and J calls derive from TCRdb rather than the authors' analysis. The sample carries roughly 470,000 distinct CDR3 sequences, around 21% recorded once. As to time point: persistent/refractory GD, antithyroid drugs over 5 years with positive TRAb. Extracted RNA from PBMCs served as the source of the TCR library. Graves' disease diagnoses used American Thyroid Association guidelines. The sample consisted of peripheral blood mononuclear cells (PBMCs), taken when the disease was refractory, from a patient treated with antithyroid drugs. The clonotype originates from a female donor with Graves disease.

The CDR3 loop reads CASSIPGADLATQYF. The CDR3 DNA is TGTGCCAGCAGCATCCCAGGGGCCGATTTAGCGACCCAGTACTTC. V and J are TRBV7-3 and TRBJ2-5; tentative D call: TRBD1 (6 bases). From germline, CDR1 is SGHTA and CDR2 FQGTGA. V was trimmed by 5 bases and J by 7 bases, leaving 20 bases between them. CDR3 length: 15 residues.